A selection of T cell receptor beta chains follows, all from one sample in a study of T cells after yellow fever vaccination. TCRdb processed the 5' RACE reads anew with MiXCR; each CDR3 protein has one entry. The sample lists about 310,000 distinct CDR3 sequences, roughly 3.5% occurring once. The sequenced sample was PBMCs, obtained on the day of the yellow fever booster vaccination. The receptors come from a young man who received the YFV17D yellow fever vaccine. The CDR3 runs from the conserved cysteine through the conserved F or W. The D gene is left open where the match is weak. Rows may omit the clone size; those that give it use once, few, many or a size class.

TGCGCCAGCAGCTCGACAGGGGATCAGCCCCAGCATTTT	CASSSTGDQPQHF	TRBJ1-5	TRBV5-1	many	TRBD1
TGCGCCAGCAGCTTGGCCTTCGGGGGGCAGAACTATGGCTACACCTTC	CASSLAFGGQNYGYTF	TRBJ1-2	TRBV5-1	few	NA
TGTGCCAGCAGCTTGCACCGGACTAGCGGGGGGGTAACAGATACGCAGTATTTT	CASSLHRTSGGVTDTQYF	TRBJ2-3	TRBV11-2	NA	TRBD2
TGCGCCAGCAGCCTTCAACGTGGGGATGGCTACACCTTC	CASSLQRGDGYTF	TRBJ1-2	TRBV4-3	few	NA
TGTGCCAGCAGTTCTAGCGGGGTACAAGGGGAGACCCAGTACTTC	CASSSSGVQGETQYF	TRBJ2-5	TRBV12-3/TRBV12-4	many	TRBD2
TGTGCCAGCGTGCGCGTGTCCTACAATGAGCAGTTCTTC	CASVRVSYNEQFF	TRBJ2-1	TRBV7-9	many	NA
TGTGCCAGCAGAACAGCCCTATACTACGAGCAGTACTTC	CASRTALYYEQYF	TRBJ2-7	TRBV7-2	NA	NA
TGTGCCAGCAGCCTACCGACTAGCGGGGGGGGCCCGTACAATGAGCAGTTCTTC	CASSLPTSGGGPYNEQFF	TRBJ2-1	TRBV7-9	NA	TRBD2
TGTGCCAGCTCACCCCCGGGGGAGCAGTACTTC	CASSPPGEQYF	TRBJ2-7	TRBV18	many	NA
TGTGCCAGCAGCCTTAGCGGACCGGGGGAGACCCAGTACTTC	CASSLSGPGETQYF	TRBJ2-5	TRBV7-2	many	NA
TGTGCCAGCAGCGCCAGGACTAGCGGGGGTTTTGGTGAGCAGTTCTTC	CASSARTSGGFGEQFF	TRBJ2-1	TRBV7-2	many	TRBD2
TGCGCCCCAGGGGGGGGGCAAGAGACCCAGTACTTC	CAPGGGQETQYF	TRBJ2-5	TRBV5-1	few	NA
TGCGCCAGCAGCCTCAGGGGACTAGCCAAAAACATTCAGTACTTC	CASSLRGLAKNIQYF	TRBJ2-4	TRBV4-1	many	NA
TGCGCCAGCAGCACCGGGACGGACATGAACACTGAAGCTTTCTTT	CASSTGTDMNTEAFF	TRBJ1-1	TRBV5-1	many	NA
TGCGCCAGCAGCCAAGCAGACAGGGGGCACGGCTACACCTTC	CASSQADRGHGYTF	TRBJ1-2	TRBV4-1	NA	TRBD1
TGTGCCAGCAGCACCGGAGCACTAGCGGGTGTCGATGAGCAGTTCTTC	CASSTGALAGVDEQFF	TRBJ2-1	TRBV5-4	NA	TRBD2
TGTGCCAGCCAACCATCGGGGGGCAATGAGCAGTTCTTC	CASQPSGGNEQFF	TRBJ2-1	TRBV5-4	many	TRBD2
TGTGCCAGCAGCTTCTGGGGACAGGGCTCTGAAGCTTTCTTT	CASSFWGQGSEAFF	TRBJ1-1	TRBV7-9	few	TRBD1
TGTGCCAGCAGTGATCAAAGCGGGTCCCCCAGGCCCCAGTACTTC	CASSDQSGSPRPQYF	TRBJ2-5	TRBV2	few	NA
TGCGCCAGCAGCCACCGACGGGCAGGGACGTTTCGCACCTTC	CASSHRRAGTFRTF	TRBJ1-2	TRBV4-3	NA	NA
TGCGCCAGCAGCCAAAGGTTCCTGAAATGGGGGAACACTGAAGCTTTCTTT	CASSQRFLKWGNTEAFF	TRBJ1-1	TRBV4-3	NA	NA
TGTGCCAGCTCACCTGCGGAGGATGGCCATGGCTACACCTTC	CASSPAEDGHGYTF	TRBJ1-2	TRBV18	few	NA
TGTGCCGGGGCGCAGGGACTAAATAATGGCTACACCTTC	CAGAQGLNNGYTF	TRBJ1-2	TRBV2	few	NA
TGTGCCAGCAGCTTAGCCGGGGGGAGGGGAGTTAAGCAGCCCCAGCATTTT	CASSLAGGRGVKQPQHF	TRBJ1-5	TRBV7-2	few	NA
TGTGCCAGCAGACCTTGGTACAGCAATCAGCCCCAGCATTTT	CASRPWYSNQPQHF	TRBJ1-5	TRBV6-6	NA	NA
TGTGCCAGCAGTTACGCCTCAGGGTTCACAGATACGCAGTATTTT	CASSYASGFTDTQYF	TRBJ2-3	TRBV6-6	many	NA
TGTGCCAACCAGGCGGAAGAAAAACTGTTTTTT	CANQAEEKLFF	TRBJ1-4	TRBV7-9	few	NA
TGTGCCAGCAGCGATACTCCCAACATTCAGTACTTC	CASSDTPNIQYF	TRBJ2-4	TRBV7-9	few	NA
TGCAGTGCACCGACGGGCGGGGAGCTGTTTTTT	CSAPTGGELFF	TRBJ2-2	TRBV20-1	many	NA
TGTGCCACCAGTGGGGGGACAGGGAAGAACACCGGGGAGCTGTTTTTT	CATSGGTGKNTGELFF	TRBJ2-2	TRBV24-1	NA	TRBD1
TGTGCCAGCAGCGCCAGGGGGGAAACTCCGGGTGAGCAGTTCTTC	CASSARGETPGEQFF	TRBJ2-1	TRBV9	many	NA
TGTGCCAGCAGCTTGCTCGCAGGGGGCACCGCAGATACGCAGTATTTT	CASSLLAGGTADTQYF	TRBJ2-3	TRBV5-5	NA	TRBD1
TGTGCCAGCAGTTCAACCTCTGACAGCAATCAGCCCCAGCATTTT	CASSSTSDSNQPQHF	TRBJ1-5	TRBV12-3/TRBV12-4	few	NA
TGCAGTGCCCTTAAGGGGAACACAGATACGCAGTATTTT	CSALKGNTDTQYF	TRBJ2-3	TRBV20-1	few	NA
TGCGCCAGCAGCTGGGACAGTACCTACGAGCAGTACTTC	CASSWDSTYEQYF	TRBJ2-7	TRBV10-1	few	TRBD1
TGTGCCAGCAGCGGGAACGGACGGGCGACTCCCTATGGCTATGGCTACACCTTC	CASSGNGRATPYGYGYTF	TRBJ1-2	TRBV7-9	many	NA
TGCAGCGGATTCGACAGAAATGAAAAACTGTTTTTT	CSGFDRNEKLFF	TRBJ1-4	TRBV29-1	few	NA
TGCAGTGCTAGAAACGGCGAGCAGTACTTC	CSARNGEQYF	TRBJ2-7	TRBV20-1	NA	NA
TGCAGTGCTGAGACTAGCGAAGAGACCCAGTACTTC	CSAETSEETQYF	TRBJ2-5	TRBV20-1	NA	TRBD2
TGCGCCAGCAGGCAGGGAACAGGGCCCAATGAGCAGTTCTTC	CASRQGTGPNEQFF	TRBJ2-1	TRBV5-1	many	NA
TGTGCCAGCAGTTCCGGACAGGGGGGAAATGAGCAGTTCTTC	CASSSGQGGNEQFF	TRBJ2-1	TRBV7-2	many	TRBD1
TGCGCCAGCAGCATTGACAGGGGAGGGGATACGCAGTATTTT	CASSIDRGGDTQYF	TRBJ2-3	TRBV5-1	many	NA
TGTGCCATCAGTGAGCAGCCGGGAACGCACCTCCCTGGGGCCAACGTCCTGACTTTC	CAISEQPGTHLPGANVLTF	TRBJ2-6	TRBV10-3	many	NA
TGCGCCAGCAGCTTGGCCCCTAGCGGGGGGGCTGGGGAGACCCAGTACTTC	CASSLAPSGGAGETQYF	TRBJ2-5	TRBV5-1	many	TRBD2
TGTGCCAGCAGCTTAGCGGCTAGCGGGGTGACAGATACGCAGTATTTT	CASSLAASGVTDTQYF	TRBJ2-3	TRBV7-2	NA	TRBD2
TGTGCCAGCTCAGTCCGGCGGGGGGGCACAGATACGCAGTATTTT	CASSVRRGGTDTQYF	TRBJ2-3	TRBV18	many	TRBD2
TGTGCCAGCGCTTACTACGAGCAGTACTTC	CASAYYEQYF	TRBJ2-7	TRBV2	few	NA
TGTGCCAGCAGTTCCAGGGTCAGCAATCAGCCCCAGCATTTT	CASSSRVSNQPQHF	TRBJ1-5	TRBV12-3/TRBV12-4	many	NA
TGTGCCAGCAGCTTAGCGACAGGGACAGGGGAACCGCCCCAGCATTTT	CASSLATGTGEPPQHF	TRBJ1-5	TRBV7-9	many	TRBD1
TGTGCCACCAGTGATGGGTCCGGGACAGCGAGCTCCTACAATGAGCAGTTCTTC	CATSDGSGTASSYNEQFF	TRBJ2-1	TRBV24-1	NA	TRBD1